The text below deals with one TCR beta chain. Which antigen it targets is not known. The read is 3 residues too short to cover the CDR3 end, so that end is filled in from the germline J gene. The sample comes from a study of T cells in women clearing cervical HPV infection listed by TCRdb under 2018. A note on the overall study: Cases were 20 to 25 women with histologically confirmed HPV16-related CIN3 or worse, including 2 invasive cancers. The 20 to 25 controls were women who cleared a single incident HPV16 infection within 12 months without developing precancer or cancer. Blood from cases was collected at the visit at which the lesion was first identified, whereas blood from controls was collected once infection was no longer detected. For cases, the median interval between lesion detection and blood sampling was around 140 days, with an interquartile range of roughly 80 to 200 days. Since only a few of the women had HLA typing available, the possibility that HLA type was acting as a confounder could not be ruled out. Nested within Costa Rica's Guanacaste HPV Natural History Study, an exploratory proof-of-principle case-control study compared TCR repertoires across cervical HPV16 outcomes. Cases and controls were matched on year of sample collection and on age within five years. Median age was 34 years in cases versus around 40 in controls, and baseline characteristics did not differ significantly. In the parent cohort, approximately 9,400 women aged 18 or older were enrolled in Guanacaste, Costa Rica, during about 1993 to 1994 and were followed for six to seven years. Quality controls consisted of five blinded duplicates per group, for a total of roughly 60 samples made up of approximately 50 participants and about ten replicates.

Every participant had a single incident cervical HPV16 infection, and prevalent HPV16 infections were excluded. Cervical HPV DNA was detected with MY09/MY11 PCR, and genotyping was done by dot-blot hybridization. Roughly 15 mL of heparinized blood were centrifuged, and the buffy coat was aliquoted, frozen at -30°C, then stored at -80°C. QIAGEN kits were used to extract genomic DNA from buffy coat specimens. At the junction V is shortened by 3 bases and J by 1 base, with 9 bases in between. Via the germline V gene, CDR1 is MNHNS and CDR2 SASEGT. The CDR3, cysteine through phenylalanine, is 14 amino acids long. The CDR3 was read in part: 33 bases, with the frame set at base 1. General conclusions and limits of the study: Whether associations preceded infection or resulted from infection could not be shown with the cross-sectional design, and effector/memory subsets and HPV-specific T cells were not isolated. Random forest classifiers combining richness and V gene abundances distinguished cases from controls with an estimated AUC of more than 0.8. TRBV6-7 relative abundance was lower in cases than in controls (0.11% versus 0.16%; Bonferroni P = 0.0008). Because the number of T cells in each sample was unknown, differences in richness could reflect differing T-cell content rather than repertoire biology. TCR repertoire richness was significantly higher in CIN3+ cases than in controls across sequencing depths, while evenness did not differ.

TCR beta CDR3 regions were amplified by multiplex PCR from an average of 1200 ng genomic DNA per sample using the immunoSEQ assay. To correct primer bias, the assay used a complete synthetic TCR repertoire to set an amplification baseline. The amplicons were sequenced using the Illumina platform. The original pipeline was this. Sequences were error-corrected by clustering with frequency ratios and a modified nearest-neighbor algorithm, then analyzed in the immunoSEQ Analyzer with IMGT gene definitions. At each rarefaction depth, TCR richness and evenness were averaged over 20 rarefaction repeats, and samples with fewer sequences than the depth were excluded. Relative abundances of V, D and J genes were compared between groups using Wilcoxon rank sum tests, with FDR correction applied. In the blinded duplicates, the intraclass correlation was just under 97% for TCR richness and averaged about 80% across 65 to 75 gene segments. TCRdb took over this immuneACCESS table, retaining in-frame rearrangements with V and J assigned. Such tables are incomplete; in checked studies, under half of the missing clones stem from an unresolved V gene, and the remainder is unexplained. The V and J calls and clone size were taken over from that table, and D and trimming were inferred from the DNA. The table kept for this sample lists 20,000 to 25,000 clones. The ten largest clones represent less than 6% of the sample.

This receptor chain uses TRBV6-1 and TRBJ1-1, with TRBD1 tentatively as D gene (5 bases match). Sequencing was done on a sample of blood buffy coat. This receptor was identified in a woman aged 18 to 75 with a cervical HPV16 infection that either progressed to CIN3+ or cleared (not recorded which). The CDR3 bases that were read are TGTGCCAGCAGTGACAGGGTGGGGAACACTGAA. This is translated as CASSDRVGNTE. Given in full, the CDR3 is CASSDRVGNTEAFF.